This passage covers 9 T cell receptor beta chains from one sample sequenced in a study of Ad26.COV2.S vaccination and SARS-CoV-2 variants. Produced via immunoSEQ multiplex PCR; TCRdb's table is partial and in-frame only. This sample has about 440,000 clones, with around 90% found just once. Noted treatment: about 20 received Ad26.COV2.S at low or high dose, single or two shots; roughly five received placebo; per-sample allocation not given. Vaccine and placebo recipients were sampled on day 63 after the first injection. This specimen consisted of peripheral blood, obtained in a trial of Ad26.COV2.S vaccine versus placebo. These receptors were obtained from a person aged 18-60 years who received the Ad26.COV2.S COVID-19 vaccine or a placebo.

V gene TRBV14 combines with J gene TRBJ2-7, with TRBD1 matching over 9 bases. CDR1 is SGHDN, CDR2 FVKESK, per germline. The CDR3 extends over 15 amino acids. Trimming removed 4 bases from V and 5 bases from J; junction bases left unmatched: 9. DNA of the CDR3: TGTGCCAGCAGCCCTTTGGGACAGGGATACCACGAGCAGTACTTC. Amino acids: CASSPLGQGYHEQYF.

This clone was recorded once. This chain links TRBV28 with TRBJ1-6; tentatively, D is TRBD1 (5 bases). Germline V gene lookup returns CDR1 MDHEN and CDR2 SYDVKM. Trimming shortened V by 0 bases and J by 9 bases, and 12 bases separated the two germline ends. The CDR3 runs 15 residues. The CDR3 bases are TGTGCCAGCAGTTTATGGGCGCAGGGAGGTTCACCCCTCCACTTT. Its protein is CASSLWAQGGSPLHF. Supplemented by reference TRBV28 and TRBJ1-6, the full variable domain reads DVKVTQSSRYLVKRTGEKVFLECVQDMDHENMFWYRQDPGLGLRLIYFSYDVKMKEKGDIPEGYSVSREKKERFSLILESASTNQTSMYLCASSLWAQGGSPLHFGNGTRLTVT.

This chain joins TRBV3-1 (or the pseudogene TRBV3-2) and TRBJ1-1; 8 bases map to TRBD1. Germline V lookup: CDR1 LGHDT, CDR2 YNNKEL (reference sequence). Germline trimming cut 9 bases from V and 1 base from J; bases unmatched to any gene: 7. The CDR3 spans 14 residues. CDR3 DNA: TGTGCCAGAAGGACAGGGAGTGGGAACACTGAAGCTTTCTTT. Its translation: CARRTGSGNTEAFF.

This sequence joins TRBV19 and TRBJ1-1; no clear D gene. Germline loops: CDR1 LNHDA, CDR2 SQIVND (reference sequence). The V gene lost 7 bases and the J gene lost 2 bases, with 5 bases spanning the gap. The CDR3 has 11 amino acids. The CDR3 DNA follows: TGTGCCAGTACCGCCAACACTGAAGCTTTCTTT. It yields the protein CASTANTEAFF. Combining the CDR3 with reference TRBV19 and TRBJ1-1 gives the whole variable domain DGGITQSPKYLFRKEGQNVTLSCEQNLNHDAMYWYRQDPGQGLRLIYYSQIVNDFQKGDIAEGYSVSREKKESFPLTVTSAQKNPTAFYLCASTANTEAFFGQGTRLTVV.

The chain links TRBV9 to TRBJ1-4, with 9 nucleotides matching TRBD1. V lost 3 bases to trimming and J lost 8 bases; unmatched junction nucleotides: 8. This CDR3 spans 15 amino acids. CDR1 and CDR2 (germline): SGDLS, YYNGEE. The chain's CDR3 is CASSGWTGEGEKLFF. The CDR3 bases are TGTGCCAGCAGCGGTTGGACAGGGGAGGGCGAAAAACTGTTTTTT.

The V and J genes are TRBV28 and TRBJ2-3; D unclear. CDR1 MDHEN and CDR2 SYDVKM come from the germline V gene. The CDR3 loop spans 15 amino acids. V lost 4 bases and J lost 2, with 13 bases in between. This CDR3 is CASSYSIPATDTQYF. The CDR3 DNA reads TGTGCCAGCAGTTACAGTATTCCCGCCACAGATACGCAGTATTTT.

The chain carries TRBV19 and TRBJ2-5; possibly TRBD2 for D (6 bases). The CDR3 is 15 amino acids. The germline V gene has CDR1 LNHDA and CDR2 SQIVND (reference sequence). The germline V and J ends were trimmed by 3 bases and 9 bases, with 20 bases remaining between them. CDR3 in amino acids: CASSMFGGRREAQYF. CDR3 in DNA: TGTGCCAGTAGTATGTTTGGCGGAAGGAGGGAGGCCCAGTACTTC.

The chain links TRBV7-2 to TRBJ1-1; no reliable D call. Trimming left V 2 bases short and J 0 bases short, with 13 bases between. Germline CDR1 SGHTA, CDR2 FQGNSA. This CDR3 has 16 amino acids. This CDR3 is CASSLSAGNMNTEAFF. The CDR3 region has the DNA TGTGCCAGCAGCTTAAGTGCGGGGAACATGAACACTGAAGCTTTCTTT.

This clone was observed a single time. This sequence joins TRBV3-1 (or the pseudogene TRBV3-2) and TRBJ2-7, with D perhaps being TRBD1 or TRBD2 (5 bases each). Trimming cost V 5 bases and J 3 bases, with 14 bases left between them. The CDR3 has 14 amino acids. Germline CDR1 and CDR2: LGHDT and YNNKEL (reference sequence). The CDR3 protein is CASSSRGESYEQYF. The CDR3 DNA reads TGTGCCAGCAGCTCCCGAGGGGAGAGCTACGAGCAGTACTTC.